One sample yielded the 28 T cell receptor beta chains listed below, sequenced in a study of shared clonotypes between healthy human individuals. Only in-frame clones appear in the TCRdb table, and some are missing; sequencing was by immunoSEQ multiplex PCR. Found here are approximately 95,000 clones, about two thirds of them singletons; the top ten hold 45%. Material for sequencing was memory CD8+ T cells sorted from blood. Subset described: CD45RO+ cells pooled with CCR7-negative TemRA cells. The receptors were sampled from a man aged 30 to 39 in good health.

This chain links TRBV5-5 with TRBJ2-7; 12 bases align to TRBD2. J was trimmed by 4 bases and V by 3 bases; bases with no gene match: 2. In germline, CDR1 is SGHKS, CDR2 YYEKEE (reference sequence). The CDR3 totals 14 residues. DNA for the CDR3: TGTGCCAGCAGCTCTACTAGCGGGAGGTACGAGCAGTACTTC. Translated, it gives CASSSTSGRYEQYF.

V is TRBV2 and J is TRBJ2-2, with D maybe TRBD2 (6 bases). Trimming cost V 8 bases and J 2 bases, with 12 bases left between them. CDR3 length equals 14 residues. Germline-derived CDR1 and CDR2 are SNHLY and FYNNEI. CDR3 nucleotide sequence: TGTGCCAGCTTGGCCACTAGCAACACCGGGGAGCTGTTTTTT. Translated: CASLATSNTGELFF.

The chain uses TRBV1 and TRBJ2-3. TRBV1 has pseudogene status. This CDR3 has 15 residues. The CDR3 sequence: CTSSQPGPHTDTQYF. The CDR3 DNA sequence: TGCACCAGCAGCCAGCCGGGACCGCACACAGATACGCAGTATTTT.

This CDR3 is CASSFPGESRNEQFF. The CDR3 nucleotides read TGTGCCAGCAGCTTTCCGGGAGAGTCGCGGAATGAGCAGTTCTTC. The V call is TRBV7-9, the J call TRBJ2-1; D is perhaps TRBD2 (6 bases). V gave up 3 bases and J gave up 7 bases, with 16 bases separating them. CDR1 is SEHNR and CDR2 is FQNEAQ in the germline V gene (reference sequence). This CDR3 is 15 amino acids long.

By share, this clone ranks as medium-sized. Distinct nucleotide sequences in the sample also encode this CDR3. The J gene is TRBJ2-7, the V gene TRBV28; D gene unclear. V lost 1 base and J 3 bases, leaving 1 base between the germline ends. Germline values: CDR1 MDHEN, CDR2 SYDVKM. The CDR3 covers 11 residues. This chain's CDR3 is CASSLFYEQYF. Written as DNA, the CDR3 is TGTGCCAGCAGTTTATTCTACGAGCAGTACTTC.

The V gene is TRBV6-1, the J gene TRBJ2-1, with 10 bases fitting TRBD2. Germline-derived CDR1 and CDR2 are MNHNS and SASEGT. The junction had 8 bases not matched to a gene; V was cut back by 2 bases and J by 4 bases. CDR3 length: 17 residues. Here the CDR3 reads CASSELGAGGTYNEQFF. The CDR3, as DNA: TGTGCCAGCAGTGAACTGGGAGCGGGAGGGACTTACAATGAGCAGTTCTTC.

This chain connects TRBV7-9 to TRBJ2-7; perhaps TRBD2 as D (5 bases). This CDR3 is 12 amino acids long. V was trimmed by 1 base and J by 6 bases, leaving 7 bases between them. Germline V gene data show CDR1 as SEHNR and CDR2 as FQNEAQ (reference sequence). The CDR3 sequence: CASSLDAGEQYF. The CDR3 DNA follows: TGTGCCAGCAGCTTAGATGCGGGCGAGCAGTACTTC. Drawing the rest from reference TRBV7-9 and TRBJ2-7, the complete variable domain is DTGVSQNPRHKITKRGQNVTFRCDPISEHNRLYWYRQTLGQGPEFLTYFQNEAQLEKSRLLSDRFSAERPKGSFSTLEIQRTEQGDSAMYLCASSLDAGEQYFGPGTRLTVT.

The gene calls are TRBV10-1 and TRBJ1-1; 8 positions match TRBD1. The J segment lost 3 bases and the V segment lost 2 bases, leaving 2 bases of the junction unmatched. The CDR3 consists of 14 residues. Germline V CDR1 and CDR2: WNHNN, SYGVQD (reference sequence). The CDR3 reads CASSEDRGHTEAFF. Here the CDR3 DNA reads TGCGCCAGCAGTGAGGACAGGGGACACACTGAAGCTTTCTTT.

The CDR3 region is CASSSRTVGNTIYF. In DNA, the CDR3 is TGTGCCAGCAGTTCTAGGACGGTTGGAAACACCATATATTTT. This chain joins TRBV2 and TRBJ1-3; no clear D gene. The germline V gene encodes CDR1 SNHLY and CDR2 FYNNEI. The V end lost 5 bases, the J end lost 3 bases, and 11 bases lay between the germline ends. CDR3 size: 14 residues.

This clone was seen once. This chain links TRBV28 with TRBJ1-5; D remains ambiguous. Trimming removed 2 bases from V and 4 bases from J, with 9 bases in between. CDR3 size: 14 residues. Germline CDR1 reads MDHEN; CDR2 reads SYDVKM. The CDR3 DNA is TGTGCCAGCAGTTTACGGATTATTAATCAGCCCCAGCATTTT. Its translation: CASSLRIINQPQHF. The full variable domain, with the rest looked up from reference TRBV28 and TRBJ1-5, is DVKVTQSSRYLVKRTGEKVFLECVQDMDHENMFWYRQDPGLGLRLIYFSYDVKMKEKGDIPEGYSVSREKKERFSLILESASTNQTSMYLCASSLRIINQPQHFGDGTRLSIL.

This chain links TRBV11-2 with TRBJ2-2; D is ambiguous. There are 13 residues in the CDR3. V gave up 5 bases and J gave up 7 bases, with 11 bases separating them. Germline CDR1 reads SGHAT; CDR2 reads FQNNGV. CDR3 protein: CASSPRVGGELFF. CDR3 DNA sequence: TGTGCCAGCAGCCCGAGAGTGGGCGGGGAGCTGTTTTTT. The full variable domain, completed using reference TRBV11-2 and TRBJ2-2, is EAGVAQSPRYKIIEKRQSVAFWCNPISGHATLYWYQQILGQGPKLLIQFQNNGVVDDSQLPKDRFSAERLKGVDSTLKIQPAKLEDSAVYLCASSPRVGGELFFGEGSRLTVL.

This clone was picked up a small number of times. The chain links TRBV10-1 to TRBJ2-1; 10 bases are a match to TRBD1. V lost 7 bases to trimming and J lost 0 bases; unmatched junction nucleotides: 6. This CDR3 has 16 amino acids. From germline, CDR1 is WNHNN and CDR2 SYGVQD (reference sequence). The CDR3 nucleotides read TGCGCCAGCAATAAGACAGGGGGCCCCTCCTACAATGAGCAGTTCTTC. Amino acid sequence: CASNKTGGPSYNEQFF.

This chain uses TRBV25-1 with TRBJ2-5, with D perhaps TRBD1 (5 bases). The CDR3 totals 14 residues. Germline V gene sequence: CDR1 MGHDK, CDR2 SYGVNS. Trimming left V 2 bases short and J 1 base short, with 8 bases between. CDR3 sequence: CASSEQGGQETQYF. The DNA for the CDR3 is TGTGCCAGCAGTGAACAGGGTGGCCAAGAGACCCAGTACTTC.

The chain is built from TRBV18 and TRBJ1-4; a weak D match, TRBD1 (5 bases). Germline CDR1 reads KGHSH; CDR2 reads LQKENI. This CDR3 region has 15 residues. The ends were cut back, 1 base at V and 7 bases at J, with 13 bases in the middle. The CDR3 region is CASSPLAQGAEKLFF. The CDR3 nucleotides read TGTGCCAGCTCACCACTAGCGCAGGGTGCTGAAAAACTGTTTTTT. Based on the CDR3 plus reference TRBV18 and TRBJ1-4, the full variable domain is NAGVMQNPRHLVRRRGQEARLRCSPMKGHSHVYWYRQLPEEGLKFMVYLQKENIIDESGMPKERFSAEFPKEGPSILRIQQVVRGDSAAYFCASSPLAQGAEKLFFGSGTQLSVL.

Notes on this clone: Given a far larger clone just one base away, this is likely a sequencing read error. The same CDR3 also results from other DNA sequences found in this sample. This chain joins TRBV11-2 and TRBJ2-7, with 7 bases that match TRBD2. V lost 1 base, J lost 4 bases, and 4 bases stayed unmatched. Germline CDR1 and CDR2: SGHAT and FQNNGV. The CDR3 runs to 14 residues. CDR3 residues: CASSLVGGEYEQYF. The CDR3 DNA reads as TGTGCCAGCAGCTTAGTTGGGGGGGAATACGAGCAGTACTTC.

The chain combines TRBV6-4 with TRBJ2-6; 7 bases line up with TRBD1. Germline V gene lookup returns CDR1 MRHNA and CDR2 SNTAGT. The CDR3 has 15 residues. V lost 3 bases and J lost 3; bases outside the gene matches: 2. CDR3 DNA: TGTGCCAGCAGTGAAGGGACAGTTGGGGCCAACGTCCTGACTTTC. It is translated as CASSEGTVGANVLTF.

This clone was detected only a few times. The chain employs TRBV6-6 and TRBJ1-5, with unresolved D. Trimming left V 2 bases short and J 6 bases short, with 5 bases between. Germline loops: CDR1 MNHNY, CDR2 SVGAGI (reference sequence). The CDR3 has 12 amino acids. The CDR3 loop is CASSYMGQPQHF. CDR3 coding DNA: TGTGCCAGCAGTTACATGGGTCAGCCCCAGCATTTT.

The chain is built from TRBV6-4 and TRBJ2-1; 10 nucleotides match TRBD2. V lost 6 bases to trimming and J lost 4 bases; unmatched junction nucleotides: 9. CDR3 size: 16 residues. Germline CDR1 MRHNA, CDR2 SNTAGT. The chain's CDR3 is CASRPSGTSDYNEQFF. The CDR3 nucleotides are TGTGCCAGCAGACCCTCGGGGACTAGCGATTACAATGAGCAGTTCTTC.

The DNA of the CDR3 is TGCGCCAGCAGCCAAGATAGGGCTGTTTATCAGCCCCAGCATTTT. Its translation: CASSQDRAVYQPQHF. The chain couples TRBV4-1 to TRBJ1-5, with D uncertain. The CDR3 length is 15 residues. The V gene lost 0 bases and the J gene lost 5 bases, with 11 bases spanning the gap. The germline V gene has CDR1 MGHRA and CDR2 YSYEKL.

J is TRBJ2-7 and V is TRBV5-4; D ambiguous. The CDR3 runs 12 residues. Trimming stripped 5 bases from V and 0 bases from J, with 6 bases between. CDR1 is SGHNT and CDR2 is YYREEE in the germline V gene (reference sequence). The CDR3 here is CASSFVSYEQYF. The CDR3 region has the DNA TGTGCCAGCAGTTTCGTCTCCTACGAGCAGTACTTC.

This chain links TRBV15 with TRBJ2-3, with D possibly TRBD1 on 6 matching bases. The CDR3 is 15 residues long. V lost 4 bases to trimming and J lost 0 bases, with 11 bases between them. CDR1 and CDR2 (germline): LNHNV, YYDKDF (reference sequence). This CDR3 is CATSITGFSTDTQYF. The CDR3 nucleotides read TGTGCCACCAGCATTACAGGGTTTAGCACAGATACGCAGTATTTT.

This CDR3 reads CASSFPGPTYEKLFF. In DNA, the CDR3 is TGTGCCAGCAGTTTCCCCGGGCCGACGTATGAAAAACTGTTTTTT. The V call is TRBV28, the J call TRBJ1-4, with no clear D. Germline loops: CDR1 MDHEN, CDR2 SYDVKM. The CDR3 length is 15 residues. V was trimmed by 3 bases and J by 6 bases, leaving 14 bases between them.

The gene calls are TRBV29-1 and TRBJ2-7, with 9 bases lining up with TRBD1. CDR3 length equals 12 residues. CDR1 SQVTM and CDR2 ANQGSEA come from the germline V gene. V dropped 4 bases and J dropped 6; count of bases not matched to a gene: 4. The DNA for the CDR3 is TGCAGCGTTGGGACAGGGGTCCTCGAGCAGTACTTC. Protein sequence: CSVGTGVLEQYF.

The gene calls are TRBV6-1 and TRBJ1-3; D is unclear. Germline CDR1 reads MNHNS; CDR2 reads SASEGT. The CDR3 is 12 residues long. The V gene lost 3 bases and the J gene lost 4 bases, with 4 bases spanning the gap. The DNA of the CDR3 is TGTGCCAGCAGTGACCAGGGAAACACCATATATTTT. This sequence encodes CASSDQGNTIYF.

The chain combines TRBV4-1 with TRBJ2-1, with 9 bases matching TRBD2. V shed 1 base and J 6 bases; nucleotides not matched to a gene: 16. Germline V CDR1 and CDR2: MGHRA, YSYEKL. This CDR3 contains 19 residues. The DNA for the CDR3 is TGCGCCAGCAGCCAAGCTGTCCTCGGGCGGGAGGGCCGAGGCAATGAGCAGTTCTTC. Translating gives CASSQAVLGREGRGNEQFF.

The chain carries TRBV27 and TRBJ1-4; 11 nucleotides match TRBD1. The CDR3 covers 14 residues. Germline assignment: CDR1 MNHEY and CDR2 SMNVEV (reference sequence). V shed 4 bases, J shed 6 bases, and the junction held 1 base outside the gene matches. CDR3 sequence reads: CASSSGQGDEKLFF. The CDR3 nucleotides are TGTGCCAGCAGTTCGGGACAGGGGGATGAAAAACTGTTTTTT.

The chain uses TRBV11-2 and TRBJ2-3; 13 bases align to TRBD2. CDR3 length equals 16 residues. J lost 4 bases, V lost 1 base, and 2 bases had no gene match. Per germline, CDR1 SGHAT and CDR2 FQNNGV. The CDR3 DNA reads TGTGCCAGCAGCTTAGCTGGACTAGCGGGAGCAGATACGCAGTATTTT. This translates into CASSLAGLAGADTQYF.

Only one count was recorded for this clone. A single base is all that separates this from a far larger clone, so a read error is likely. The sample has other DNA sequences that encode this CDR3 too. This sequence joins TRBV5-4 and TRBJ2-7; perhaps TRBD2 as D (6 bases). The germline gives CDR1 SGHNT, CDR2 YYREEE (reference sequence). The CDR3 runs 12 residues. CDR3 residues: CASGRESYEQYF. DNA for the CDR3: TGTGCTAGCGGTCGGGAGTCCTACGAGCAGTACTTC.